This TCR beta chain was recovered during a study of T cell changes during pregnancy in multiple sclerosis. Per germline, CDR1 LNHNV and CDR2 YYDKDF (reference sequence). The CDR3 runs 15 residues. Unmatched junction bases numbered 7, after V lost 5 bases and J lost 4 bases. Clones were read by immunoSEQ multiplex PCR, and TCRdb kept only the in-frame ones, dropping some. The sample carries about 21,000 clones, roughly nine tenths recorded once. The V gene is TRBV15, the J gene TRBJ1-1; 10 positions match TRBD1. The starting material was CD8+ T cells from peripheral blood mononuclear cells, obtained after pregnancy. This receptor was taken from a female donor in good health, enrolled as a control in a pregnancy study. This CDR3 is CATSGTGQGITEAFF. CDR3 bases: TGTGCCACCAGCGGAACGGGACAGGGGATCACTGAAGCTTTCTTT.